This TCR beta chain comes out of a study of cytomegalovirus exposure and HLA in healthy donors. Whole-study results and caveats: Some V segments could not be told apart, so they were left out, TRBV6-2 and TRBV6-3 among them. A further, later analysis showed that HLA-associated TCR beta chains (compared with equally common others) were more clonally expanded.

Germline CDR1 reads MNHEY; CDR2 reads SVGAGI. Trimming at V came to 5 bases and at J to 1 base, leaving 7 bases not matched to a gene. The CDR3 is 15 amino acids. This PCR relied on a set of 60 Vbeta primers and 13 Jbeta primers. TCRdb's copy holds only in-frame clones and misses some; the assay was immunoSEQ multiplex PCR. Of about 120,000 clones listed, around two thirds were seen once; the top ten hold around 2%. Nobody recorded the CMV serostatus of this donor. This clone was seen just once. The antigen is unknown. The specimen sequenced was PBMCs. The receptor's source is a human donor in good health. The V call is TRBV6-5, the J call TRBJ2-5; 7 bases are shared with TRBD1. In nucleotides, the CDR3 is TGTGCCAGCAGTACACGGACAGGCGGCCAAGAGACCCAGTACTTC. It codes for CASSTRTGGQETQYF.